The 19 T cell receptor beta chains reported below all come from one sample, sequenced in a study of blood T cell repertoires in COVID-19. Method: immunoSEQ multiplex PCR; TCRdb's copy keeps in-frame clones and lacks some. The sample yields roughly 200,000 clones, about four fifths seen once. Material for sequencing was peripheral blood. The source of these receptors is a woman of 80 years or more with COVID-19, enrolled during active disease.

This clone was seen a handful of times. This rearrangement joins TRBV6-1 to TRBJ2-1; possible D gene TRBD2, 6 bases. Per the germline V gene, CDR1 is MNHNS and CDR2 is SASEGT. The CDR3 is made up of 16 amino acids. Deletions cut 1 base from V and 0 bases from J, with 10 bases between. This CDR3 reads CASSEDSGHSYNEQFF. The CDR3 nucleotides are TGTGCCAGCAGTGAAGATAGCGGCCACTCCTACAATGAGCAGTTCTTC.

The rearrangement joins TRBV7-8 to TRBJ2-7; no reliable D call. Trimming left V 10 bases short and J 0 bases short, with 13 bases between. The germline V gene has CDR1 SGHVS and CDR2 FQNEAQ. The CDR3 runs 13 residues. For the CDR3, the DNA is TGTGCCACCTCGGAGCTGAGCTCCTACGAGCAGTACTTC. Amino acid sequence: CATSELSSYEQYF.

This rearrangement joins TRBV19 to TRBJ1-1, with D tentatively TRBD1 (6 bases). Trimming stripped 7 bases from V and 2 bases from J, with 14 bases between. CDR1 is LNHDA and CDR2 is SQIVND in the germline V gene (reference sequence). The CDR3 is made up of 14 amino acids. The DNA for the CDR3 is TGTGCCAGTAACTTCGTACAGGGAAACACTGAAGCTTTCTTT. This gives the protein CASNFVQGNTEAFF.

This clone showed up just once. The chain carries TRBV18 and TRBJ2-5, with D possibly matching TRBD1 (6 bases). Per germline, CDR1 KGHSH and CDR2 LQKENI. V shed 3 bases and J shed 4 bases, with 6 bases lying between them. The CDR3 has 12 residues. CDR3 sequence reads: CASSPRGETQYF. The CDR3 region has the DNA TGTGCCAGCTCACCCAGGGGAGAGACCCAGTACTTC. Looking up the rest from reference TRBV18 and TRBJ2-5 gives the full variable domain: NAGVMQNPRHLVRRRGQEARLRCSPMKGHSHVYWYRQLPEEGLKFMVYLQKENIIDESGMPKERFSAEFPKEGPSILRIQQVVRGDSAAYFCASSPRGETQYFGPGTRLLVL.

The V gene is TRBV6-1, the J gene TRBJ1-4; the D is unclear. V dropped 3 bases and J dropped 7 bases, with 6 bases sitting between them. CDR1 MNHNS and CDR2 SASEGT come from the germline V gene. The length of the CDR3 is 12 residues. Written as DNA, the CDR3 is TGTGCCAGCAGTGAGGGAGGTGAAAAACTGTTTTTT. It codes for CASSEGGEKLFF.

This clone showed up just once. The J gene is TRBJ2-7, the V gene TRBV7-8; tentative D call: TRBD1 (6 bases). V was trimmed by 5 bases and J by 2 bases, leaving 10 bases between them. CDR1 SGHVS and CDR2 FQNEAQ come from the germline V gene. This CDR3 is 13 amino acids long. The CDR3 DNA reads as TGTGCCAGCAGCCAGGGGCAGACCTACGAGCAGTACTTC. Amino acid sequence: CASSQGQTYEQYF.

CDR3 loop: CASGGGSSYEQYF. The CDR3, as DNA: TGTGCCAGCGGGGGGGGTAGCTCCTACGAGCAGTACTTC. V usage is TRBV12-3 or TRBV12-4 and J usage is TRBJ2-7, with 7 bases aligning to TRBD2. CDR3 length equals 13 residues. Unmatched junction bases numbered 4, after V lost 8 bases and J lost 0 bases.

The chain uses TRBV10-3 and TRBJ2-3; TRBD2 agrees at 8 bases. The CDR3 is 14 amino acids. The germline gives CDR1 ENHRY, CDR2 SYGVKD. V shed 2 bases and J 10 bases; nucleotides not matched to a gene: 8. The CDR3 DNA is TGTGCCATCAGTGAGACCAGCGGGGGATGGTCGCAGTATTTT. Its translation is CAISETSGGWSQYF.

The chain is built from TRBV20-1 and TRBJ1-2, with 8 bases fitting TRBD1. The CDR3 sequence is 15 residues long. V trimming: 3 bases; J trimming: 4 bases; junction bases outside the gene matches: 10. Germline values: CDR1 DFQATT, CDR2 SNEGSKA (reference sequence). In nucleotides, the CDR3 is TGCAGTGCTAGTTCCAGCTCAGGGGGCGGCTATGGCTACACCTTC. Residues: CSASSSSGGGYGYTF.

As concerns this clone: Other DNA sequences in the sample encode the same CDR3. V gene TRBV5-1 combines with J gene TRBJ1-2; no clear D gene. The CDR3 spans 14 residues. Germline loops: CDR1 SGHRS, CDR2 YFSETQ. V was trimmed by 0 bases and J by 2 bases, leaving 8 bases between them. CDR3: CASSLETPNYGYTF. The CDR3 nucleotides are TGCGCCAGCAGCTTGGAGACACCGAACTATGGCTACACCTTC.

The rearrangement joins TRBV7-2 to TRBJ1-3; D not resolved. The CDR3 extends over 16 amino acids. Germline CDR1 is SGHTA and CDR2 is FQGNSA. V was cut by 5 bases and J by 4 bases, with 18 bases left in between. CDR3 bases: TGTGCCAGCAGCCCCCGGGCTCTCCGAGGGGGAAACACCATATATTTT. Translating it yields CASSPRALRGGNTIYF.

V gene TRBV19 combines with J gene TRBJ2-2; possibly TRBD1 for D (6 bases). The CDR3 consists of 15 residues. Germline CDR1 is LNHDA and CDR2 is SQIVND (reference sequence). The ends were cut back, 4 bases at V and 2 bases at J, with 11 bases in the middle. The CDR3 loop reads CASSSTGRNTGELFF. The CDR3 bases are TGTGCCAGTAGTAGTACAGGGCGAAACACCGGGGAGCTGTTTTTT.

This clone came up once. The gene calls are TRBV5-4 and TRBJ2-7; TRBD2 is a possible D gene (6 bases). This CDR3 comprises 15 residues. The ends were cut back, 0 bases at V and 2 bases at J, with 12 bases in the middle. The germline V gene has CDR1 SGHNT and CDR2 YYREEE (reference sequence). CDR3 loop: CASSLDGGGTYEQYF. In DNA form, the CDR3 reads TGTGCCAGCAGCTTGGACGGGGGAGGCACCTACGAGCAGTACTTC.

The V gene is TRBV5-1, the J gene TRBJ2-2; D perhaps matches TRBD2 (5 bases). Germline V CDR1 and CDR2: SGHRS, YFSETQ. The CDR3 runs to 12 residues. V dropped 3 bases and J dropped 7 bases, with 7 bases sitting between them. The CDR3, as DNA: TGCGCCAGCAGCTCCCGGGACGGGGAGCTGTTTTTT. This sequence encodes CASSSRDGELFF. Based on the CDR3 plus reference TRBV5-1 and TRBJ2-2, the full variable domain is KAGVTQTPRYLIKTRGQQVTLSCSPISGHRSVSWYQQTPGQGLQFLFEYFSETQRNKGNFPGRFSGRQFSNSRSEMNVSTLELGDSALYLCASSSRDGELFFGEGSRLTVL.

V usage is TRBV10-3 and J usage is TRBJ2-2; TRBD1 aligns across 7 bases. Germline assignment: CDR1 ENHRY and CDR2 SYGVKD. The V and J ends lost 6 bases and 7 bases, in that order; junction bases with no gene match: 11. The CDR3 runs to 15 residues. CDR3 in amino acids: CAISKTGERGGELFF. DNA of the CDR3: TGTGCCATCAGCAAAACAGGGGAACGGGGCGGGGAGCTGTTTTTT.

Only a few counts were recorded for this clone. The chain has TRBV19 and TRBJ2-7; 7 nucleotides match TRBD2. The CDR3 totals 15 residues. CDR1 and CDR2 (germline): LNHDA, SQIVND (reference sequence). The V and J ends lost 8 bases and 2 bases, in that order; junction bases with no gene match: 12. The CDR3 sequence: CASRGGGGSAYEQYF. The CDR3 DNA sequence: TGTGCCAGTCGGGGTGGCGGGGGTTCTGCCTACGAGCAGTACTTC.

A few counts support this clone. V and J are TRBV10-3 and TRBJ1-5; 7 bases agree with TRBD1. The CDR3 consists of 16 residues. The V and J ends lost 8 bases and 2 bases, in that order; junction bases with no gene match: 12. Germline CDR1 is ENHRY and CDR2 is SYGVKD. CDR3 DNA: TGTGCCATCGGCTCCGATCAGGGGGAGGGCAATCAGCCCCAGCATTTT. This encodes CAIGSDQGEGNQPQHF.

The sample holds a few counts of this clone. J is TRBJ1-1 and V is TRBV9; a possible D gene is TRBD1 (5 bases). The CDR3 length is 15 residues. Trimming removed 7 bases from V and 3 bases from J, with 19 bases in between. Germline V CDR1 and CDR2: SGDLS, YYNGEE. For the CDR3, the DNA is TGTGCCAGCGCCCGGGGAGGGCAAGGGGACACTGAAGCTTTCTTT. This gives the protein CASARGGQGDTEAFF.

This clone occurred once. The chain uses TRBV5-1 and TRBJ2-1; TRBD1 matches 11 bases. The length of the CDR3 is 15 residues. J lost 8 bases, V lost 2 bases, and 6 bases had no gene match. Germline loops: CDR1 SGHRS, CDR2 YFSETQ. The CDR3 protein is CASSLTGTGGDEQFF. The CDR3 DNA reads TGCGCCAGCAGCTTAACCGGGACAGGGGGTGATGAGCAGTTCTTC.